This TCR beta chain was found in a study of blood T cell repertoires in COVID-19. Germline values: CDR1 KGHSH, CDR2 LQKENI. V shed 2 bases, J shed 4 bases, and the junction held 4 bases outside the gene matches. The CDR3 totals 15 residues. In the authors' workflow: Quantification of nucleated cells was approximated via reference gene primer amplification. Generated by immunoSEQ multiplex PCR, the TCRdb table keeps only in-frame clones and is missing some. V, J and clone size were drawn from that table, and D and trimming were deduced from the DNA. Among 63,000 or so clones listed, approximately 82% were seen once.

Sequenced sample: peripheral blood. The receptor was isolated from a man at least 80 years old with active COVID-19. V gene TRBV18 combines with J gene TRBJ2-3, with 9 bases lining up with TRBD1. This CDR3 is CASSPKQGAADTQYF. CDR3 nucleotide sequence: TGTGCCAGCTCACCAAAACAGGGGGCTGCAGATACGCAGTATTTT.